A selection of T cell receptor beta chains follows, all from one sample in a study of T cells after yellow fever vaccination. TCRdb redid the calling of the 5' RACE reads with MiXCR, one entry per CDR3 protein. The data contain around 340,000 distinct CDR3 sequences, approximately 13% of them singletons. The source was CD4+ T cells sorted from PBMCs, collected 15 days after the yellow fever booster vaccination. The receptor set was obtained from a man aged 18-30 years who received the YFV17D yellow fever vaccine. Each CDR3 is given with its conserved first and last residue. A D gene is named only where the DNA matches it firmly. Where a row states a size, it is once, few, many or the class of an expanded clone; other rows omit it.

j_call: TRBJ2-5
d_call: NA
clone_size: few
v_call: TRBV6-2/TRBV6-3
cdr3_nt: TGTGCCAGCAGTACCACTAAAGAGACCCAGTACTTC
cdr3_aa: CASSTTKETQYF

j_call: TRBJ2-3
d_call: NA
clone_size: NA
v_call: TRBV5-1
cdr3_nt: TGCGCCAGCAGCTTGGAAGTAGGCCTCACAGATACGCAGTATTTT
cdr3_aa: CASSLEVGLTDTQYF

j_call: TRBJ2-5
d_call: TRBD2
clone_size: NA
v_call: TRBV7-2
cdr3_nt: TGTGCCAGCAGCTTCACTAGCGGGGTTCAAGAGACCCAGTACTTC
cdr3_aa: CASSFTSGVQETQYF

j_call: TRBJ1-1
d_call: TRBD1
clone_size: many
v_call: TRBV4-3
cdr3_nt: TGCGCCAGCAGCCAGCAGGGGGACACTGAAGCTTTCTTT
cdr3_aa: CASSQQGDTEAFF

j_call: TRBJ1-4
d_call: NA
clone_size: few
v_call: TRBV9
cdr3_nt: TGTGCCAGCAGCGCCGACGTCGGCGATTTGGGTGAAAAACTGTTTTTT
cdr3_aa: CASSADVGDLGEKLFF

j_call: TRBJ1-4
d_call: TRBD1
clone_size: few
v_call: TRBV4-3
cdr3_nt: TGCGCCAGCAGCCAAAGGGGGCTAGCAGGCGCTACTAATGAAAAACTGTTTTTT
cdr3_aa: CASSQRGLAGATNEKLFF

j_call: TRBJ2-1
d_call: NA
clone_size: few
v_call: TRBV20-1
cdr3_nt: TGCAGTGCTAGAGATAAGTCGGGGGCCAATGAGCAGTTCTTC
cdr3_aa: CSARDKSGANEQFF

j_call: TRBJ2-5
d_call: NA
clone_size: many
v_call: TRBV24-1
cdr3_nt: TGTGCCACCAGTGACCCAAAATTGGGCGAAGAGACCCAGTACTTC
cdr3_aa: CATSDPKLGEETQYF

j_call: TRBJ2-5
d_call: NA
clone_size: NA
v_call: TRBV20-1
cdr3_nt: TGCAGTGCTAGAAAACAACAAGAGACCCAGTACTTC
cdr3_aa: CSARKQQETQYF

j_call: TRBJ2-3
d_call: NA
clone_size: few
v_call: TRBV3-1
cdr3_nt: TGTGCCAGCAGCCAAGATGTAGTACGCACAGATACGCAGTATTTT
cdr3_aa: CASSQDVVRTDTQYF

j_call: TRBJ2-1
d_call: NA
clone_size: few
v_call: TRBV18
cdr3_nt: TGTGCCAGCTCACCAGACACAGGGAGGATAGGGGAGCAGTTCTTC
cdr3_aa: CASSPDTGRIGEQFF